Below are 30 T cell receptor beta chains sequenced from a single sample in a study of PD-1 blockade in classical Hodgkin lymphoma. All trial patients relapsed after autologous stem cell transplantation. Assay: immunoSEQ multiplex PCR; the TCRdb copy retains only in-frame clones and omits some. The sample records roughly 18,000 clones, 55% to 70% being singletons. The starting material was peripheral blood mononuclear cells (PBMCs), obtained before the second cycle of nivolumab. The source of these receptors is a human donor with classical Hodgkin lymphoma.

This sequence joins TRBV19 and TRBJ1-6; no definite D call. Germline lookup yields CDR1 LNHDA and CDR2 SQIVND (reference sequence). The CDR3 is 15 amino acids. Trimming took off 3 bases at V and 7 bases at J, with 13 bases between the two ends. The CDR3 loop reads CASSIVGQENSPLHF. The CDR3, as DNA: TGTGCCAGTAGTATCGTTGGGCAGGAGAATTCACCCCTCCACTTT.

This clone was counted once. This chain connects TRBV18 to TRBJ2-5, with 9 bases fitting TRBD1. Germline trimming cut 2 bases from V and 7 bases from J; bases unmatched to any gene: 17. Germline-derived CDR1 and CDR2 are KGHSH and LQKENI. The CDR3 is 18 amino acids. DNA for the CDR3: TGTGCCAGCTCACCAACCGCCGGTCTGGGACAGGGACCGGGGACCCAGTACTTC. This gives the protein CASSPTAGLGQGPGTQYF. Full variable domain (remainder filled in from reference TRBV18 and TRBJ2-5): NAGVMQNPRHLVRRRGQEARLRCSPMKGHSHVYWYRQLPEEGLKFMVYLQKENIIDESGMPKERFSAEFPKEGPSILRIQQVVRGDSAAYFCASSPTAGLGQGPGTQYFGPGTRLLVL.

The chain combines TRBV21-1 with TRBJ2-4; the table's D call, TRBD1, has no DNA check behind it. TRBV21-1 is a listed pseudogene. The CDR3 is 17 residues long. The CDR3 DNA follows: TGTGCCAGACGCACGCAGGGGACAGGGGGGACCAAAAACATTCAGTACTTC. It translates to CARRTQGTGGTKNIQYF.

The chain is built from TRBV7-2 and TRBJ1-1, with D maybe TRBD1 (5 bases). CDR3 length equals 17 residues. CDR1 and CDR2 (germline): SGHTA, FQGNSA. V dropped 8 bases and J dropped 0 bases, with 22 bases sitting between them. This CDR3 reads CASDLTEGLALNTEAFF. For the CDR3, the DNA is TGTGCCAGCGACTTAACGGAGGGACTAGCGTTGAACACTGAAGCTTTCTTT.

This chain uses TRBV2 with TRBJ2-3, with TRBD1 as a possible D gene (6 bases). The length of the CDR3 is 15 residues. Trimming took 6 bases from V and 1 from J, leaving 14 bases between them. The germline gives CDR1 SNHLY, CDR2 FYNNEI. CDR3 sequence reads: CASRRPGHGTDTQYF. The CDR3 nucleotides read TGTGCCAGCAGGAGACCGGGACATGGCACAGATACGCAGTATTTT.

The V gene is TRBV7-9, the J gene TRBJ1-1; 9 nucleotides agree with TRBD1. Germline V gene data show CDR1 as SEHNR and CDR2 as FQNEAQ (reference sequence). The CDR3 runs to 15 residues. The J segment lost 1 base and the V segment lost 1 base, leaving 1 base of the junction unmatched. In DNA form, the CDR3 reads TGTGCCAGCAGCTTAGGACAGGGGGAGAACACTGAAGCTTTCTTT. Amino acids: CASSLGQGENTEAFF.

The chain has TRBV29-1 and TRBJ2-7; 9 positions agree with TRBD2. The length of the CDR3 is 14 residues. Germline-derived CDR1 and CDR2 are SQVTM and ANQGSEA. Trimming at V came to 6 bases and at J to 2 bases, leaving 8 bases not matched to a gene. The CDR3 protein is CSVGGLATTYEQYF. CDR3 sequence (DNA): TGCAGCGTGGGGGGACTAGCCACCACCTACGAGCAGTACTTC.

The chain carries TRBV11-2 and TRBJ2-1, with D tentatively TRBD2 (5 bases). Trimming shortened V by 1 base and J by 9 bases, and 7 bases separated the two germline ends. The CDR3 consists of 12 residues. CDR1 and CDR2 from the germline V gene are SGHAT and FQNNGV. DNA of the CDR3: TGTGCCAGCAGCTTAGGGGGAGCTGAGCAGTTCTTC. Protein: CASSLGGAEQFF.

This clone occurred once. The chain recombines TRBV19 with TRBJ2-7; no clear D gene. V was clipped by 1 base and J by 2 bases, with 9 bases between them. The CDR3 totals 14 residues. Germline CDR1 is LNHDA and CDR2 is SQIVND (reference sequence). The CDR3 DNA sequence: TGTGCCAGTAGTATAGTCCCTGGCCCCTACGAGCAGTACTTC. It yields the protein CASSIVPGPYEQYF. The full variable domain, in which reference TRBV19 and TRBJ2-7 provide the parts outside the CDR3, is DGGITQSPKYLFRKEGQNVTLSCEQNLNHDAMYWYRQDPGQGLRLIYYSQIVNDFQKGDIAEGYSVSREKKESFPLTVTSAQKNPTAFYLCASSIVPGPYEQYFGPGTRLTVT.

V gene TRBV18 combines with J gene TRBJ2-1, with a tentative D call TRBD1 (6 bases). This CDR3 is built from 17 residues. Germline V lookup: CDR1 KGHSH, CDR2 LQKENI. V was clipped by 1 base and J by 5 bases, with 18 bases between them. This chain's CDR3 is CASSPLRGSGKNNEQFF. The DNA of the CDR3 is TGTGCCAGCTCACCACTGAGGGGGTCAGGGAAAAACAATGAGCAGTTCTTC.

Only a few counts were recorded for this clone. This chain links TRBV7-2 with TRBJ2-1; D is unresolved. The CDR3 is made up of 16 amino acids. V was trimmed by 2 bases and J by 3 bases, leaving 14 bases between them. Germline assignment: CDR1 SGHTA and CDR2 FQGNSA. The CDR3 DNA sequence: TGTGCCAGCAGCTTATGGGTAGGCGGTGGCTACAATGAGCAGTTCTTC. Its protein is CASSLWVGGGYNEQFF. The full variable domain, its missing parts supplied by reference TRBV7-2 and TRBJ2-1, is GAGVSQSPSNKVTEKGKDVELRCDPISGHTALYWYRQSLGQGLEFLIYFQGNSAPDKSGLPSDRFSAERTGGSVSTLTIQRTQQEDSAVYLCASSLWVGGGYNEQFFGPGTRLTVL.

This clone showed up just a few times. The chain couples TRBV9 to TRBJ2-1; D possibly corresponds to TRBD1 (5 bases). The V gene lost 0 bases and the J gene lost 3 bases, with 7 bases spanning the gap. The CDR3 runs 14 residues. The germline gives CDR1 SGDLS, CDR2 YYNGEE. The CDR3 protein is CASSVEGNYNEQFF. The DNA for the CDR3 is TGTGCCAGCAGCGTAGAGGGGAACTACAATGAGCAGTTCTTC.

The V and J genes are TRBV9 and TRBJ2-5, with unresolved D. This CDR3 region has 16 residues. Trimming pared 3 bases from V and 2 bases from J, leaving 17 bases between. The V gene's germline CDR1 is SGDLS and CDR2 YYNGEE. As DNA, the CDR3 is TGTGCCAGCAGCGCCAGTGAGACAATAGCACAAGAGACCCAGTACTTC. Translation: CASSASETIAQETQYF.

V gene TRBV6-5 combines with J gene TRBJ2-1; no firm D call. The germline V and J ends were trimmed by 2 bases and 4 bases, with 9 bases remaining between them. From germline, CDR1 is MNHEY and CDR2 SVGAGI. The CDR3 spans 14 residues. The CDR3 spells CASSYGLGYNEQFF. Here the CDR3 DNA reads TGTGCCAGCAGTTACGGGCTGGGATACAATGAGCAGTTCTTC.

This clone was seen just once. The chain links TRBV11-2 to TRBJ2-7; D is uncertain. V shed 1 base and J shed 3 bases, with 7 bases lying between them. Per germline, CDR1 SGHAT and CDR2 FQNNGV. CDR3 length: 13 amino acids. The CDR3 DNA reads as TGTGCCAGCAGCTTAGCCCGGTACTACGAGCAGTACTTC. Residues: CASSLARYYEQYF.

The V call is TRBV6-5, the J call TRBJ2-5; tentatively, D is TRBD1 or TRBD2 (5 bases each). The CDR3 has 15 amino acids. With 2 bases removed from V and 4 bases from J, the gap between germline ends came to 14 bases. CDR1 and CDR2 (germline): MNHEY, SVGAGI. The chain's CDR3 is CASSYGVSGTETQYF. CDR3 in DNA: TGTGCCAGCAGTTACGGGGTCAGTGGGACAGAGACCCAGTACTTC.

The chain uses TRBV6-1 and TRBJ2-7; D is possibly TRBD1 (5 bases). This CDR3 is built from 14 residues. With 6 bases removed from V and 3 bases from J, the gap between germline ends came to 15 bases. Germline V gene lookup returns CDR1 MNHNS and CDR2 SASEGT. This chain's CDR3 is CASRDRAGNYEQYF. The CDR3 bases are TGTGCCAGCAGGGATCGAGCAGGGAACTACGAGCAGTACTTC.

This chain uses TRBV7-6 with TRBJ1-4; 7 bases align to TRBD1. This CDR3 contains 15 residues. Germline values: CDR1 SGHVS, CDR2 FNYEAQ. The V gene end was trimmed by 1 base and the J gene end by 8 bases; junction bases not matched to a gene: 7. The CDR3 reads CASSLGTGPREKLFF. The CDR3 bases are TGTGCCAGCAGCTTAGGGACAGGCCCGAGAGAAAAACTGTTTTTT.

The chain is built from TRBV14 and TRBJ1-5; D possibly corresponds to TRBD1 (5 bases). The CDR3 is made up of 17 amino acids. The germline gives CDR1 SGHDN, CDR2 FVKESK. Between the trimmed V and J ends, which lost 0 bases and 1 base, there was a span of 13 bases. The CDR3 protein is CASSQDEGRASNQPQHF. The CDR3 DNA reads TGTGCCAGCAGCCAAGATGAAGGCAGGGCGAGCAATCAGCCCCAGCATTTT.

The chain carries TRBV5-5 and TRBJ1-2; TRBD1 might be the D (5 bases). Per germline, CDR1 SGHKS and CDR2 YYEKEE (reference sequence). The CDR3 is made up of 16 amino acids. Trimming shortened V by 4 bases and J by 11 bases, and 27 bases separated the two germline ends. The CDR3 DNA sequence: TGTGCCAGCAGCCCTGGCCGGGACCGCGAGCTGAGGGAATACACCTTC. Its protein is CASSPGRDRELREYTF.

This chain links TRBV5-8 with TRBJ2-1, with 10 bases lining up with TRBD2. The length of the CDR3 is 18 residues. V was clipped by 4 bases and J by 2 bases; unmatched bases: 12. Germline V lookup: CDR1 SGHTS, CDR2 YDEGEE. This CDR3 reads CASSASWELAGTYNEQFF. The CDR3 DNA sequence: TGTGCCAGCAGCGCGAGCTGGGAACTAGCGGGGACCTACAATGAGCAGTTCTTC.

This clone was counted between two and nine times. This chain links TRBV2 with TRBJ2-1, with unresolved D. The V gene's germline CDR1 is SNHLY and CDR2 FYNNEI. Between the trimmed V and J ends, which lost 9 bases and 0 bases, there was a span of 18 bases. The CDR3 runs to 16 residues. CDR3 sequence (DNA): TGTGCCAGTCTGACTCCTTCTTATAGCTCCTACAATGAGCAGTTCTTC. This codes for CASLTPSYSSYNEQFF.

This chain joins TRBV10-3 and TRBJ2-3; 9 nucleotides agree with TRBD1. This CDR3 contains 18 residues. Trimming cost V 3 bases and J 2 bases; bases outside gene matches: 12. Germline V CDR1 and CDR2: ENHRY, SYGVKD. This chain's CDR3 is CAISDWDREGHDTDTQYF. The CDR3 DNA reads TGTGCCATCAGTGATTGGGACAGGGAGGGACACGACACAGATACGCAGTATTTT.

This clone was seen a few times. The CDR3 nucleotides read TGTGCCAGCAGCCCCGACAGCCAGGGGTCTCAGCCCCAGCATTTT. As protein: CASSPDSQGSQPQHF. The V and J genes are TRBV7-8 and TRBJ1-5, with a tentative D call TRBD1 (6 bases). CDR1 and CDR2 (germline): SGHVS, FQNEAQ. V gave up 5 bases and J gave up 6 bases, with 17 bases separating them. The CDR3 has 15 residues.

This clone turned up a few times. Different DNA sequences within this sample yield the same CDR3. V gene TRBV29-1 combines with J gene TRBJ2-7; D might be TRBD1 (5 bases). Germline V gives CDR1 SQVTM, CDR2 ANQGSEA. Trimming pared 5 bases from V and 1 base from J, leaving 12 bases between. The CDR3 sequence is 13 residues long. CDR3 nucleotide sequence: TGCAGCGTTAGAACAGGTTCTTCCTACGAGCAGTACTTC. This codes for CSVRTGSSYEQYF.

This rearrangement joins TRBV28 to TRBJ1-1, with 8 bases lining up with TRBD1. V lost 1 base and J lost 6; bases outside the gene matches: 7. Germline loops: CDR1 MDHEN, CDR2 SYDVKM. This CDR3 has 15 amino acids. CDR3 bases: TGTGCCAGCAGTTTATCATCAGGGGGCCTCGCTGAAGCTTTCTTT. This codes for CASSLSSGGLAEAFF.

The V and J genes are TRBV27 and TRBJ2-7; D might be TRBD2 (6 bases). Trimming removed 6 bases from V and 4 bases from J, with 19 bases in between. This CDR3 comprises 15 residues. Germline V gene lookup returns CDR1 MNHEY and CDR2 SMNVEV (reference sequence). The CDR3 region is CASSPRSDGGYEQYF. Here the CDR3 DNA reads TGTGCCAGCAGCCCCAGGAGCGACGGGGGTTACGAGCAGTACTTC.

This clone was counted between two and nine times. V and J are TRBV11-3 and TRBJ2-1; 12 bases agree with TRBD2. The CDR3 spans 15 residues. Germline V gene sequence: CDR1 SGHNT, CDR2 YENEEA. The V gene end was trimmed by 6 bases and the J gene end by 6 bases; junction bases not matched to a gene: 6. Here the CDR3 reads CASSVTSGRFNEQFF. The CDR3 DNA follows: TGTGCCAGCAGTGTGACTAGCGGGAGATTCAATGAGCAGTTCTTC.

In its sample, this clone was seen a few times. The J gene is TRBJ2-5, the V gene TRBV28; 8 bases fit TRBD1. The CDR3 runs to 15 residues. J was trimmed by 5 bases and V by 2 bases; bases with no gene match: 7. Germline V gene data show CDR1 as MDHEN and CDR2 as SYDVKM. The CDR3 bases are TGTGCCAGCAGTTTACGATGGACAGGGCAGGAGACCCAGTACTTC. Its protein is CASSLRWTGQETQYF.

This clone was seen only a few times. The chain links TRBV2 to TRBJ1-1; D gene uncertain. This CDR3 spans 13 amino acids. Looked up from germline, CDR1 is SNHLY and CDR2 is FYNNEI. V was trimmed by 6 bases and J by 7 bases, leaving 15 bases between them. The CDR3 region has the DNA TGTGCCAGCAGGATATTAGGGAACGTTGAAGCTTTCTTT. Translating gives CASRILGNVEAFF.